A single sample gave rise to the 9 T cell receptor beta chains below, sequenced in a study of blood T cell repertoires in COVID-19 (dated by TCRdb to 2020 to 2021). Library prep was done by the immunoSEQ multiplex PCR assay. TCRdb's version of the immuneACCESS table is confined to in-frame rearrangements and falls short of the full clone set. An unresolved V gene accounts for under half of the shortfall where checked; the remainder is of unknown origin. In this sample the table shows some 140,000 clones, about three quarters of which occur a single time. About 12% of the sample is in the top ten clones. Specimen: peripheral blood. The receptors originated from an elderly man with acute or convalescent COVID-19.

V is TRBV5-6 and J is TRBJ1-5; a possible D gene is TRBD1 (6 bases). Trimming shortened V by 4 bases and J by 6 bases, and 17 bases separated the two germline ends. Germline V CDR1 and CDR2: SGHDT, YYEEEE. The CDR3 is 15 residues long. The CDR3 loop reads CASSLTRGTSQPQHF. The CDR3 DNA is TGTGCCAGCAGCCTGACCAGGGGAACGTCTCAGCCCCAGCATTTT. Complete variable domain (other parts from reference TRBV5-6 and TRBJ1-5): DAGVTQSPTHLIKTRGQQVTLRCSPKSGHDTVSWYQQALGQGPQFIFQYYEEEERQRGNFPDRFSGHQFPNYSSELNVNALLLGDSALYLCASSLTRGTSQPQHFGDGTRLSIL.

The chain has TRBV5-1 and TRBJ2-5; 8 nucleotides line up with TRBD1. Germline-derived CDR1 and CDR2 are SGHRS and YFSETQ. V trimming: 4 bases; J trimming: 2 bases; junction bases outside the gene matches: 10. The CDR3 loop spans 16 amino acids. CDR3 amino acids: CASSHPPGQGQETQYF. In DNA, the CDR3 is TGCGCCAGCAGCCATCCCCCCGGACAGGGTCAAGAGACCCAGTACTTC.

The chain has TRBV7-2 and TRBJ2-7, with 10 bases matching TRBD1. The CDR3 spans 13 residues. From germline, CDR1 is SGHTA and CDR2 FQGNSA. With 4 bases clipped from V and 5 bases from J, the junction kept 2 bases outside the gene matches. The CDR3 here is CASSSDRGDEQYF. The CDR3 nucleotides are TGTGCCAGCAGCTCGGACAGGGGGGACGAGCAGTACTTC.

The V and J genes are TRBV27 and TRBJ1-1; D gene ambiguous. Trimming took 3 bases from V and 6 from J, leaving 14 bases between them. CDR3 length: 14 residues. Germline-derived CDR1 and CDR2 are MNHEY and SMNVEV (reference sequence). The CDR3 here is CASSLSWEDAEAFF. CDR3 DNA sequence: TGTGCCAGCAGTTTGTCTTGGGAGGACGCTGAAGCTTTCTTT.

This chain uses TRBV7-2 with TRBJ1-3; D gene unclear. The CDR3 contains 15 residues. CDR1 is SGHTA, CDR2 FQGNSA, per germline. V was trimmed by 1 base and J by 0 bases, leaving 7 bases between them. The CDR3 here is CASSLDGSSGNTIYF. CDR3 DNA: TGTGCCAGCAGCTTAGATGGCAGCTCTGGAAACACCATATATTTT.

The gene calls are TRBV5-6 and TRBJ1-2; 8 nucleotides match TRBD1. Germline assignment: CDR1 SGHDT and CDR2 YYEEEE. Losses at the gene ends were 2 bases for V and 8 bases for J; bases not matched to a gene: 11. The CDR3 contains 15 residues. CDR3 loop: CASSFSGTGAGGYTF. Written as DNA, the CDR3 is TGTGCCAGCAGCTTCTCCGGGACAGGCGCTGGAGGCTACACCTTC. The full variable domain, with the rest looked up from reference TRBV5-6 and TRBJ1-2, is DAGVTQSPTHLIKTRGQQVTLRCSPKSGHDTVSWYQQALGQGPQFIFQYYEEEERQRGNFPDRFSGHQFPNYSSELNVNALLLGDSALYLCASSFSGTGAGGYTFGSGTRLTVV.

This clone came up a few times. This chain joins TRBV7-2 and TRBJ2-5; no clear D. The V and J ends lost 5 bases and 6 bases respectively, with 7 bases between them. CDR1 SGHTA and CDR2 FQGNSA come from the germline V gene. The CDR3 runs to 11 residues. The chain's CDR3 is CASSRVQTQYF. Here the CDR3 DNA reads TGTGCCAGCAGCCGCGTGCAGACCCAGTACTTC.

V and J are TRBV7-2 and TRBJ1-5; D may be TRBD1 (5 bases). V was shortened by 5 bases and J by 1 base, with 9 bases between the two germline ends. This CDR3 spans 14 amino acids. CDR1 is SGHTA, CDR2 FQGNSA, per germline. CDR3 loop: CASSRGSSNQPQHF. The CDR3 DNA is TGTGCCAGCAGCAGGGGTAGCAGCAATCAGCCCCAGCATTTT.

The V call is TRBV20-1, the J call TRBJ1-5, with TRBD1 matching 8 bases. Germline CDR1 reads DFQATT; CDR2 reads SNEGSKA (reference sequence). V gave up 3 bases and J gave up 7 bases; unmatched junction bases: 8. This CDR3 has 14 residues. The CDR3: CSASFPGGPQPQHF. DNA for the CDR3: TGCAGTGCTAGTTTTCCAGGGGGCCCACAGCCCCAGCATTTT.